Presented here are 30 T cell receptor beta chains from one specimen sequenced in a study of CD8+ T cells in alopecia areata. This sample's treatment: oral pan-JAK inhibitor, 5-10 mg twice daily. cDNA serving as the sequencing template came from extracted, reverse transcribed RNA. Some clones are missing from TCRdb's copy, which holds only in-frame ones; the method was immunoSEQ multiplex PCR. The table lists around 170,000 clones, 51% of them singletons, with around 9.1% in the top ten. This material consisted of CD8+ T cells sorted from blood, taken at roughly week 52, from a patient treated with tofacitinib. All receptors derive from a human donor with alopecia areata.

This clone was counted a few times. The J gene is TRBJ1-1, the V gene TRBV29-1; D remains ambiguous. Per the germline V gene, CDR1 is SQVTM and CDR2 is ANQGSEA. There are 13 residues in the CDR3. The V and J ends lost 3 bases and 1 base respectively, with 9 bases between them. The CDR3 reads CSVDWAENTEAFF. The DNA for the CDR3 is TGCAGCGTTGATTGGGCGGAGAACACTGAAGCTTTCTTT.

A few counts support this clone. The chain joins TRBV19 to TRBJ2-1; D remains ambiguous. Deletions cut 5 bases from V and 8 bases from J, with 13 bases between. The CDR3 runs 13 residues. Germline V gene lookup returns CDR1 LNHDA and CDR2 SQIVND (reference sequence). The CDR3 protein is CASSRLLDDEQFF. The CDR3 coding sequence is TGTGCCAGTAGTCGCCTCCTCGACGATGAGCAGTTCTTC.

This chain uses TRBV29-1 with TRBJ2-7, with D tentatively TRBD1 or TRBD2 (5 bases each). Germline CDR1 and CDR2: SQVTM and ANQGSEA. V was clipped by 4 bases and J by 0 bases, with 13 bases between them. This CDR3 has 14 amino acids. CDR3 protein: CSVAGDESSYEQYF. In DNA form, the CDR3 reads TGCAGCGTTGCCGGGGACGAGAGCTCCTACGAGCAGTACTTC.

The rearrangement uses TRBV7-2 and TRBJ1-2, with 10 positions matching TRBD1. J gave up 4 bases and V 4 bases, and 3 bases lay outside the gene matches. Looked up from germline, CDR1 is SGHTA and CDR2 is FQGNSA. CDR3 length: 14 amino acids. The CDR3 sequence is CASSWTGGSYGYTF. CDR3 nucleotides: TGTGCCAGCAGCTGGACAGGGGGAAGCTATGGCTACACCTTC.

V gene TRBV4-1 combines with J gene TRBJ2-2, with D maybe TRBD1 (5 bases). CDR1 and CDR2 from the germline V gene are MGHRA and YSYEKL. The length of the CDR3 is 14 residues. Trimming pared 6 bases from V and 1 base from J, leaving 9 bases between. CDR3 bases: TGCGCCAGCAGACCAACAGGGAACACCGGGGAGCTGTTTTTT. Amino acid sequence: CASRPTGNTGELFF.

On this clone itself: Because it lacks the conserved phenylalanine or tryptophan at the end, this CDR3 is likely a read error. V gene TRBV30 combines with J gene TRBJ1-5; D gene unclear. This CDR3 comprises 13 residues. Germline values: CDR1 GTSNPN, CDR2 SVGIG (reference sequence). V lost 0 bases and J lost 7, with 10 bases in between. CDR3 in DNA: TGTGCCTGGAGTGTTGGGAGAGAGCAGCCCCAGCATCTT. Protein sequence: CAWSVGREQPQHL.

V and J are TRBV13 and TRBJ1-2; TRBD1 matches at 12 bases. V gave up 5 bases and J gave up 4 bases; unmatched junction bases: 5. This CDR3 has 15 amino acids. The V gene's germline CDR1 is PRHDT and CDR2 FYEKMQ (reference sequence). Here the CDR3 DNA reads TGTGCCAGCAGCGAGGGGACAGGGGGCCGCTATGGCTACACCTTC. It is translated as CASSEGTGGRYGYTF.

The chain combines TRBV27 with TRBJ1-2, with 8 positions matching TRBD1. Germline lookup yields CDR1 MNHEY and CDR2 SMNVEV (reference sequence). CDR3 length: 14 residues. V lost 2 bases, J lost 8 bases, and 7 bases stayed unmatched. The CDR3 here is CASSLVQGARGYTF. CDR3 DNA: TGTGCCAGCAGTTTAGTTCAGGGGGCGCGGGGCTACACCTTC.

This clone was seen a few times. In DNA, the CDR3 is TGTGCCAGCAGTGATCCCGGGACAGGTTTAGGCTACACCTTC. It yields the protein CASSDPGTGLGYTF. V and J are TRBV25-1 and TRBJ1-2, with 8 bases matching TRBD1. The CDR3 has 14 residues. The germline gives CDR1 MGHDK, CDR2 SYGVNS. The ends lost 3 bases at V and 8 bases at J; junction bases unmatched: 8.

V is TRBV27 and J is TRBJ2-5; weak D call: TRBD2 (6 bases). The germline CDR1 and CDR2 sequences are MNHEY and SMNVEV (reference sequence). The CDR3 covers 14 residues. With 5 bases removed from V and 2 bases from J, the gap between germline ends came to 12 bases. The CDR3 DNA follows: TGTGCCAGCAGTACCATTGGGACTCAAGAGACCCAGTACTTC. Its translation: CASSTIGTQETQYF.

V and J are TRBV5-4 and TRBJ2-3; 10 nucleotides agree with TRBD2. This CDR3 region has 17 residues. Germline CDR1 and CDR2: SGHNT and YYREEE (reference sequence). J was trimmed by 6 bases and V by 4 bases; bases with no gene match: 14. CDR3 loop: CASSTSVLAGAGDTQYF. Written as DNA, the CDR3 is TGTGCCAGCAGCACCTCCGTTCTAGCGGGGGCGGGGGATACGCAGTATTTT.

The CDR3, as DNA: TGCGCCAGCAGTAACCGACAGGGCAACAATGAGCAGTTCTTC. This translates into CASSNRQGNNEQFF. The chain has TRBV4-1 and TRBJ2-1; the match to TRBD1 covers 7 bases. The V segment lost 6 bases and the J segment 5 bases; nucleotides outside the gene matches: 7. The CDR3 loop spans 14 amino acids. Germline-derived CDR1 and CDR2 are MGHRA and YSYEKL.

The chain combines TRBV7-9 with TRBJ2-5; TRBD2 matches 7 bases. Germline V gene data show CDR1 as SEHNR and CDR2 as FQNEAQ (reference sequence). Germline trimming cut 3 bases from V and 5 bases from J; bases unmatched to any gene: 6. The CDR3 totals 14 residues. The CDR3 loop is CASSFTSGAETQYF. The CDR3 region has the DNA TGTGCCAGCAGCTTTACCAGCGGGGCGGAGACCCAGTACTTC.

The CDR3 here is CASSSTSTGRPYEQYF. CDR3 coding DNA: TGTGCCAGCAGCTCGACCTCGACGGGACGGCCATACGAGCAGTACTTC. The chain combines TRBV7-2 with TRBJ2-7, with D perhaps assigned TRBD1 or TRBD2 (5 bases each). V was trimmed by 4 bases and J by 4 bases, leaving 20 bases between them. The CDR3 covers 16 residues. Germline V gene sequence: CDR1 SGHTA, CDR2 FQGNSA.

This clone was seen more than once but under ten times. The V gene is TRBV2, the J gene TRBJ2-5, with TRBD1 matching 9 bases. J gave up 5 bases and V 6 bases, and 10 bases lay outside the gene matches. This CDR3 has 15 amino acids. Looked up from germline, CDR1 is SNHLY and CDR2 is FYNNEI. The CDR3 loop is CASSATGGRFETQYF. The CDR3 DNA is TGTGCCAGCAGCGCCACAGGGGGCAGGTTTGAGACCCAGTACTTC.

This clone was observed a few times. The chain recombines TRBV29-1 with TRBJ2-3; D gene ambiguous. Trimming pared 4 bases from V and 4 bases from J, leaving 3 bases between. Germline V gene sequence: CDR1 SQVTM, CDR2 ANQGSEA. This CDR3 contains 10 residues. The CDR3 region is CSVAADTQYF. CDR3 sequence (DNA): TGCAGCGTTGCTGCAGATACGCAGTATTTT.

The chain links TRBV9 to TRBJ2-3; D perhaps matches TRBD1 (5 bases). V was shortened by 0 bases and J by 0 bases, with 8 bases between the two germline ends. Germline assignment: CDR1 SGDLS and CDR2 YYNGEE. The CDR3 is made up of 15 amino acids. For the CDR3, the DNA is TGTGCCAGCAGCGTAGGGACAACTAGCACAGATACGCAGTATTTT. Translation gives CASSVGTTSTDTQYF.

J is TRBJ1-5 and V is TRBV19; D gene uncertain. Germline loops: CDR1 LNHDA, CDR2 SQIVND (reference sequence). This CDR3 contains 13 residues. Trimming stripped 4 bases from V and 7 bases from J, with 11 bases between. CDR3 sequence (DNA): TGTGCCAGTAGTAGTGTCGTGCGCCAGCCCCAGCATTTT. Its translation: CASSSVVRQPQHF.

Worth noting for this clone: The same CDR3 also results from other DNA sequences found in this sample. V gene TRBV27 combines with J gene TRBJ2-7; no firm D call. With 2 bases removed from V and 5 bases from J, the gap between germline ends came to 4 bases. The CDR3 is made up of 11 amino acids. Per germline, CDR1 MNHEY and CDR2 SMNVEV (reference sequence). The CDR3 reads CASSLGNEQYF. In nucleotides, the CDR3 is TGTGCCAGCAGTTTAGGTAACGAGCAGTACTTC.

The V and J genes are TRBV13 and TRBJ2-5; D gene ambiguous. CDR1 and CDR2 from the germline V gene are PRHDT and FYEKMQ (reference sequence). Trimming stripped 2 bases from V and 1 base from J, with 8 bases between. CDR3 length equals 14 residues. The CDR3 nucleotides are TGTGCCAGCAGCTTACGGTCGGGCCAAGAGACCCAGTACTTC. Translation gives CASSLRSGQETQYF.

The chain employs TRBV4-2 and TRBJ2-2, with TRBD2 matching 9 bases. CDR1 LGHNA and CDR2 YNFKEQ come from the germline V gene. With 3 bases clipped from V and 1 base from J, the junction kept 3 bases outside the gene matches. The CDR3 has 16 amino acids. The CDR3 here is CASSHHSGGNTGELFF. The CDR3 DNA reads as TGTGCCAGCAGCCACCATAGCGGGGGGAACACCGGGGAGCTGTTTTTT.

This chain links TRBV15 with TRBJ2-2; 13 positions agree with TRBD2. Germline CDR1 is LNHNV and CDR2 is YYDKDF (reference sequence). J gave up 1 base and V 5 bases, and 4 bases lay outside the gene matches. The CDR3 contains 17 residues. This CDR3 reads CATSETSGGQNTGELFF. In nucleotides, the CDR3 is TGTGCCACCAGCGAGACTAGCGGGGGGCAGAACACCGGGGAGCTGTTTTTT.

The rearrangement joins TRBV7-9 to TRBJ1-4; D may be TRBD1 (5 bases). This CDR3 has 15 residues. The germline V and J ends were trimmed by 3 bases and 0 bases, with 8 bases remaining between them. Germline V gene data show CDR1 as SEHNR and CDR2 as FQNEAQ (reference sequence). The CDR3: CASSLTVATNEKLFF. Here the CDR3 DNA reads TGTGCCAGCAGCTTGACAGTGGCAACTAATGAAAAACTGTTTTTT.

The chain carries TRBV29-1 and TRBJ2-5, with D perhaps TRBD1 (6 bases). Germline CDR1 and CDR2: SQVTM and ANQGSEA. This CDR3 contains 16 residues. Trimming shortened V by 2 bases and J by 1 base, and 17 bases separated the two germline ends. DNA for the CDR3: TGCAGCGTTGAAACCCACAGGGAATACGTCCAAGAGACCCAGTACTTC. This encodes CSVETHREYVQETQYF. The whole variable domain, filled in from reference TRBV29-1 and TRBJ2-5, reads SAVISQKPSRDICQRGTSLTIQCQVDSQVTMMFWYRQQPGQSLTLIATANQGSEATYESGFVIDKFPISRPNLTFSTLTVSNMSPEDSSIYLCSVETHREYVQETQYFGPGTRLLVL.

The V call is TRBV19, the J call TRBJ2-7, with 7 bases identical to TRBD2. With 3 bases clipped from V and 3 bases from J, the junction kept 8 bases outside the gene matches. CDR1 is LNHDA and CDR2 is SQIVND in the germline V gene (reference sequence). CDR3 length equals 15 residues. The CDR3 DNA follows: TGTGCCAGTAGTATTTGGTCAGCGGGGCTCTACGAGCAGTACTTC. Its protein is CASSIWSAGLYEQYF.

The chain has TRBV5-1 and TRBJ2-5, with D perhaps given as TRBD1 or TRBD2 (5 bases each). CDR1 and CDR2 from the germline V gene are SGHRS and YFSETQ. This CDR3 comprises 15 residues. Trimming shortened V by 1 base and J by 5 bases, and 15 bases separated the two germline ends. The CDR3 region is CASSLWDGLWETQYF. CDR3 sequence (DNA): TGCGCCAGCAGCTTGTGGGACGGCCTTTGGGAGACCCAGTACTTC.

The rearrangement joins TRBV2 to TRBJ2-1; 11 nucleotides line up with TRBD2. The V segment lost 7 bases and the J segment 4 bases; nucleotides outside the gene matches: 9. From germline, CDR1 is SNHLY and CDR2 FYNNEI. The CDR3 is 16 amino acids. This chain's CDR3 is CASIQGPSGGYNEQFF. In DNA, the CDR3 is TGTGCCAGCATTCAGGGGCCTAGCGGGGGGTACAATGAGCAGTTCTTC.

The chain joins TRBV9 to TRBJ2-5; no firm D call. Germline loops: CDR1 SGDLS, CDR2 YYNGEE. V was trimmed by 4 bases and J by 4 bases, leaving 14 bases between them. The CDR3 extends over 14 amino acids. CDR3 residues: CASSTLVSSETQYF. The CDR3 DNA reads TGTGCCAGCAGCACTTTGGTCAGCTCAGAGACCCAGTACTTC.

This chain connects TRBV6-5 to TRBJ2-7; D is unclear. The CDR3 runs 14 residues. Germline values: CDR1 MNHEY, CDR2 SVGAGI. Between the trimmed V and J ends, which lost 6 bases and 6 bases, there was a span of 18 bases. As DNA, the CDR3 is TGTGCCAGCAGCCCCCTAGGGTGGTATGGCGAGCAGTACTTC. Translated, it gives CASSPLGWYGEQYF.

This chain uses TRBV27 with TRBJ1-2; possibly TRBD1 for D (6 bases). Trimming stripped 5 bases from V and 3 bases from J, with 10 bases between. Germline V gene sequence: CDR1 MNHEY, CDR2 SMNVEV (reference sequence). CDR3 length: 13 amino acids. The CDR3 spells CASSAQGHYGYTF. In nucleotides, the CDR3 is TGTGCCAGCAGTGCACAGGGACACTATGGCTACACCTTC.